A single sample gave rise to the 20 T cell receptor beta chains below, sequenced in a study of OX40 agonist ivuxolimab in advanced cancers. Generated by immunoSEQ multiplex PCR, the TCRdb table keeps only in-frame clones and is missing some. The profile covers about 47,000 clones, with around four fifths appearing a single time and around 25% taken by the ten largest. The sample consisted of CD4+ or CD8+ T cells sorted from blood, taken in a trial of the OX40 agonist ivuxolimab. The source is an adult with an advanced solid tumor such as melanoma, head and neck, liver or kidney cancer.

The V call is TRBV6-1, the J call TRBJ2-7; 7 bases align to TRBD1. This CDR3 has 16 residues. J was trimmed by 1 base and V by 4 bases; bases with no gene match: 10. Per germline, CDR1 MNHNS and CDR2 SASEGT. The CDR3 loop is CASSAKDRPISYEQYF. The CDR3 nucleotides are TGTGCCAGCAGTGCCAAGGACAGGCCTATATCCTACGAGCAGTACTTC.

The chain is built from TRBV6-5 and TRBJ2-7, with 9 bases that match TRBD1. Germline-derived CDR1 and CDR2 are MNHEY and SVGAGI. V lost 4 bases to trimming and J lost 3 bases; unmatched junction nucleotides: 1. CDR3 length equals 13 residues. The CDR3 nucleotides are TGTGCCAGCAGTTCGGGACAGGGCTACGAGCAGTACTTC. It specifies CASSSGQGYEQYF.

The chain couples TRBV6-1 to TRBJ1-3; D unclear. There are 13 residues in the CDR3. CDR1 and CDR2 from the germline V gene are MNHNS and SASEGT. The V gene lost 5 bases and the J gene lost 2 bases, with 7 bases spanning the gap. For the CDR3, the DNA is TGTGCCAGCAGTTATTCGCCTGGAAACACCATATATTTT. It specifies CASSYSPGNTIYF.

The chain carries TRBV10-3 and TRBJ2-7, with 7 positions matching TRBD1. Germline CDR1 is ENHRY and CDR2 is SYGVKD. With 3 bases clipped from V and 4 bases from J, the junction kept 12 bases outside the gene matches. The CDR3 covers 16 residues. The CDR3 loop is CAISDYGTEVEYEQYF. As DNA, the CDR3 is TGTGCCATCAGTGACTATGGGACAGAGGTTGAGTACGAGCAGTACTTC.

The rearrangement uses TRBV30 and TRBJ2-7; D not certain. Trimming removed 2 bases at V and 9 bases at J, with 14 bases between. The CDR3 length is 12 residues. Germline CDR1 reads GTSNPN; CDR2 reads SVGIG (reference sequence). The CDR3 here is CAWSFWDARQYF. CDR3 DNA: TGTGCCTGGAGTTTTTGGGATGCGAGGCAGTACTTC.

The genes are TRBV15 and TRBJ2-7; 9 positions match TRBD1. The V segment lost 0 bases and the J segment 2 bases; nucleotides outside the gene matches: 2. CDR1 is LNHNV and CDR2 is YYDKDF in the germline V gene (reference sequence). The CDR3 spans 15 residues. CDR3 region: CATSRDRQGAYEQYF. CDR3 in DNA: TGTGCCACCAGCAGAGATCGACAGGGGGCCTACGAGCAGTACTTC.

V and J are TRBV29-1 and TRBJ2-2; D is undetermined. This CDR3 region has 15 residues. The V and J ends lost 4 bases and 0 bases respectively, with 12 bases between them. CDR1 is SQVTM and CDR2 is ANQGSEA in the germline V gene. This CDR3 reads CSVVIGSTNTGELFF. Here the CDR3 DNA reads TGCAGCGTTGTGATCGGTTCCACGAACACCGGGGAGCTGTTTTTT.

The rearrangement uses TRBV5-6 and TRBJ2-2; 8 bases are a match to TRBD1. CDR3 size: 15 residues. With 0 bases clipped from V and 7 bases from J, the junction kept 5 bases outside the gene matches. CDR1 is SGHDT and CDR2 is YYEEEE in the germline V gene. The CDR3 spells CASSLGQGAGGELFF. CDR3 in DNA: TGTGCCAGCAGCTTGGGGCAGGGGGCCGGCGGGGAGCTGTTTTTT.

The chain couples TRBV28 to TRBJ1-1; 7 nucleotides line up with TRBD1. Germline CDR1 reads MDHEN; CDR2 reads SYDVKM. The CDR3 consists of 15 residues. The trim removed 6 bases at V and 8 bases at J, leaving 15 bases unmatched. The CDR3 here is CASRERQGPTPEAFF. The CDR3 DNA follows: TGTGCCAGCAGAGAAAGACAGGGCCCTACCCCCGAAGCTTTCTTT.

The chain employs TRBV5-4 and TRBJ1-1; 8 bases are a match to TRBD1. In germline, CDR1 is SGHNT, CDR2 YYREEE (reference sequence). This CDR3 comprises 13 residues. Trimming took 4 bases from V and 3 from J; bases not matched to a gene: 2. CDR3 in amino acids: CASSTDRDTEAFF. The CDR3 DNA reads TGTGCCAGCAGCACGGACAGGGACACTGAAGCTTTCTTT.

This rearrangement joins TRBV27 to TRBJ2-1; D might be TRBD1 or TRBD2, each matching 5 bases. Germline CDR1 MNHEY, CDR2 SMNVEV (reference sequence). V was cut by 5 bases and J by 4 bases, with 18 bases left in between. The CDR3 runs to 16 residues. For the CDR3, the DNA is TGTGCCAGCAGTCCCCTCCAGGGAGCCTCTTACAATGAGCAGTTCTTC. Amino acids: CASSPLQGASYNEQFF.

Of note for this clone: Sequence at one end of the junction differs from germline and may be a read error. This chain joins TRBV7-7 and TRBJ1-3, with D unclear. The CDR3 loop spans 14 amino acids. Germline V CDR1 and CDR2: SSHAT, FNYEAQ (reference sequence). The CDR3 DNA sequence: TGTGCTAGCAGCTTAGACCTGGCCGGAAACACCATATATTTT. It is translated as CASSLDLAGNTIYF.

This CDR3 reads CAWSSGVNTEAFF. In DNA form, the CDR3 reads TGTGCCTGGAGCTCAGGGGTGAACACTGAAGCTTTCTTT. V usage is TRBV30 and J usage is TRBJ1-1; D possibly corresponds to TRBD1 (6 bases). V was cut by 3 bases and J by 0 bases, with 8 bases left in between. Germline CDR1 GTSNPN, CDR2 SVGIG (reference sequence). This CDR3 contains 13 residues.

The CDR3 DNA sequence: TGTGCCAGCAGCTTAGGAGTTGGATCCTACGAGCAGTACTTC. Encoded protein: CASSLGVGSYEQYF. This sequence joins TRBV13 and TRBJ2-7; no reliable D call. Germline CDR1 and CDR2: PRHDT and FYEKMQ (reference sequence). The CDR3 has 14 residues. V lost 0 bases to trimming and J lost 1 base, with 7 bases between them.

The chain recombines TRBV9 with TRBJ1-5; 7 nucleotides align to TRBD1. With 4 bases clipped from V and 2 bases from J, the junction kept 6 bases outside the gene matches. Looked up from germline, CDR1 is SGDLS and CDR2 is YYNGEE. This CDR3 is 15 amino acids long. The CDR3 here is CASSSTGAGNQPQHF. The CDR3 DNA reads TGTGCCAGCAGCTCCACAGGGGCGGGCAATCAGCCCCAGCATTTT.

In DNA form, the CDR3 reads TGTGCCAGTCAACAGGGATTGAACACTGAAGCTTTCTTT. Residues: CASQQGLNTEAFF. This chain uses TRBV14 with TRBJ1-1; D might be TRBD1 (6 bases). The CDR3 extends over 13 amino acids. Germline CDR1 and CDR2: SGHDN and FVKESK. Trimming shortened V by 9 bases and J by 0 bases, and 11 bases separated the two germline ends.

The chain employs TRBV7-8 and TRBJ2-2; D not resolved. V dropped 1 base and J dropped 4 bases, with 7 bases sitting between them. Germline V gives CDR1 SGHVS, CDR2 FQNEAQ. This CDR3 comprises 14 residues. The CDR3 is CASSLDPVTGELFF. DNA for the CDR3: TGTGCCAGCAGCTTAGACCCAGTCACCGGGGAGCTGTTTTTT.

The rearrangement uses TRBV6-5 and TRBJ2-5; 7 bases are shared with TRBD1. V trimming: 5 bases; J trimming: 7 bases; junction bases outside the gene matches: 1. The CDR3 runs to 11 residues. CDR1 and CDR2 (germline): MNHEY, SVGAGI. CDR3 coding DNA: TGTGCCAGCAGTGACAGGGCGACCCAGTACTTC. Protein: CASSDRATQYF.

CDR3 sequence reads: CASIPWATVNEKLFF. DNA of the CDR3: TGTGCCAGCATCCCCTGGGCGACAGTTAATGAAAAACTGTTTTTT. This sequence joins TRBV28 and TRBJ1-4; perhaps TRBD1 as D (5 bases). Trimming removed 7 bases from V and 4 bases from J, with 16 bases in between. Germline V lookup: CDR1 MDHEN, CDR2 SYDVKM. The CDR3 totals 15 residues.

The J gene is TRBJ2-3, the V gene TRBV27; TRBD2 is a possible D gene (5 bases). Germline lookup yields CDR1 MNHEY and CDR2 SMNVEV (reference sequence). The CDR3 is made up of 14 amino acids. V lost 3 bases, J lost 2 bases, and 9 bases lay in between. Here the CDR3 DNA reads TGTGCCAGCAGTTTCGGGGTAGACACAGATACGCAGTATTTT. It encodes CASSFGVDTDTQYF.